The 9 T cell receptor beta chains in this list originate from one sample, sequenced in a study of blood T cell repertoires in COVID-19 (dated by TCRdb to the early 2020s). The library was generated by the immunoSEQ multiplex PCR assay. TCRdb provides this immuneACCESS table in a form limited to in-frame rearrangements. Some clones are lacking; in checked studies, under half of them reflect an unresolved V gene, and why the rest are absent is not known. This sample is represented by hundreds of thousands of clones; approximately 91% of them were singletons. Jointly, the top ten make up approximately 1.5% of the sample. The specimen sequenced was PBMCs or T cells enriched from blood (not recorded which). The receptor source for this set is a woman aged 18-29 years who had been exposed to COVID-19.

The chain is built from TRBV7-2 and TRBJ2-5, with D uncertain. The CDR3 covers 11 residues. The V gene's germline CDR1 is SGHTA and CDR2 FQGNSA. V lost 5 bases to trimming and J lost 4 bases, with 5 bases between them. Written as DNA, the CDR3 is TGTGCCAGCAGCCGCAGAGAGACCCAGTACTTC. This encodes CASSRRETQYF.

This sequence joins TRBV9 and TRBJ2-7; maybe TRBD1 (6 bases). CDR1 is SGDLS, CDR2 YYNGEE, per germline. There are 15 residues in the CDR3. Trimming left V 0 bases short and J 2 bases short, with 12 bases between. This chain's CDR3 is CASSVGDTPTYEQYF. The CDR3 region has the DNA TGTGCCAGCAGCGTAGGGGACACCCCAACCTACGAGCAGTACTTC.

The chain couples TRBV29-1 to TRBJ1-4; D is unclear. There are 13 residues in the CDR3. V lost 4 bases to trimming and J lost 0 bases, with 6 bases between them. Germline V lookup: CDR1 SQVTM, CDR2 ANQGSEA. This chain's CDR3 is CSVVPATNEKLFF. For the CDR3, the DNA is TGCAGCGTTGTTCCAGCAACTAATGAAAAACTGTTTTTT.

The V gene is TRBV28, the J gene TRBJ2-5; D perhaps matches TRBD2 (5 bases). This CDR3 contains 12 residues. With 7 bases removed from V and 10 bases from J, the gap between germline ends came to 16 bases. Germline CDR1 MDHEN, CDR2 SYDVKM. The CDR3 coding sequence is TGTGCCAGCAAGGGCGCTCCGGGGAGCCAGTACTTC. Translated, it gives CASKGAPGSQYF.

The chain uses TRBV7-2 and TRBJ1-4, with D hard to call. The germline V gene encodes CDR1 SGHTA and CDR2 FQGNSA. The CDR3 totals 15 residues. The germline V and J ends were trimmed by 5 bases and 0 bases, with 10 bases remaining between them. The chain's CDR3 is CASSPHLSTNEKLFF. The CDR3 DNA follows: TGTGCCAGCAGCCCCCACCTATCAACTAATGAAAAACTGTTTTTT.

This clone has just a few counts. V is TRBV28 and J is TRBJ2-7; TRBD1 matches 7 bases. V gave up 6 bases and J gave up 2 bases; unmatched junction bases: 10. CDR1 is MDHEN, CDR2 SYDVKM, per germline. The CDR3 sequence is 15 residues long. In DNA, the CDR3 is TGTGCCAGCAGCTCGACAGGGAGCCTCCCCTACGAGCAGTACTTC. Its protein is CASSSTGSLPYEQYF.

The CDR3 loop is CASSYSTGGGGGYTF. Written as DNA, the CDR3 is TGTGCCAGCAGTTACTCGACAGGGGGCGGTGGTGGCTACACCTTC. V and J are TRBV6-5 and TRBJ1-2, with 10 bases identical to TRBD1. The CDR3 runs 15 residues. CDR1 and CDR2 (germline): MNHEY, SVGAGI. The V segment lost 0 bases and the J segment 7 bases; nucleotides outside the gene matches: 5.

The chain employs TRBV7-2 and TRBJ2-1, with 9 bases lining up with TRBD2. V shed 5 bases, J shed 6 bases, and the junction held 8 bases outside the gene matches. The CDR3 is 15 amino acids. The germline CDR1 and CDR2 sequences are SGHTA and FQGNSA. CDR3 coding DNA: TGTGCCAGCAGCACGCAGCTAGCGGGAATCAATGAGCAGTTCTTC. The encoded protein is CASSTQLAGINEQFF.

The rearrangement joins TRBV7-6 to TRBJ1-1, with unresolved D. CDR3 length: 13 residues. CDR1 is SGHVS and CDR2 is FNYEAQ in the germline V gene. V was pared by 1 base and J by 1 base, with 4 bases between. In DNA form, the CDR3 reads TGTGCCAGCAGCTTAGGACAGAACACTGAAGCTTTCTTT. Its translation: CASSLGQNTEAFF.